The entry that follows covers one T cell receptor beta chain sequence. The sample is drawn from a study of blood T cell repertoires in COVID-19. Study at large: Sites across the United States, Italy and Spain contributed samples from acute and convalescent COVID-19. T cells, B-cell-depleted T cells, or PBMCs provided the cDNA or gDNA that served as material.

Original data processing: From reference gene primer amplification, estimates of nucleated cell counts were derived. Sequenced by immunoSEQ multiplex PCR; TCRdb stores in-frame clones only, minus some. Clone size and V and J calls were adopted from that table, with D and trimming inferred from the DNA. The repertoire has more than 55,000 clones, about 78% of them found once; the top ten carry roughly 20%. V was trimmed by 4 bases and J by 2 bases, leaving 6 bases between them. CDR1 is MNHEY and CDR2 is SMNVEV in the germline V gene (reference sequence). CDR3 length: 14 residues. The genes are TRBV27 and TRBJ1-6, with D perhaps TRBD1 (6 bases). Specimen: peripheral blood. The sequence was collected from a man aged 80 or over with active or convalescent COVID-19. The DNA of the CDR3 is TGTGCCAGCAGTTGGACAGCCTATAATTCACCCCTCCACTTT. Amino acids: CASSWTAYNSPLHF.